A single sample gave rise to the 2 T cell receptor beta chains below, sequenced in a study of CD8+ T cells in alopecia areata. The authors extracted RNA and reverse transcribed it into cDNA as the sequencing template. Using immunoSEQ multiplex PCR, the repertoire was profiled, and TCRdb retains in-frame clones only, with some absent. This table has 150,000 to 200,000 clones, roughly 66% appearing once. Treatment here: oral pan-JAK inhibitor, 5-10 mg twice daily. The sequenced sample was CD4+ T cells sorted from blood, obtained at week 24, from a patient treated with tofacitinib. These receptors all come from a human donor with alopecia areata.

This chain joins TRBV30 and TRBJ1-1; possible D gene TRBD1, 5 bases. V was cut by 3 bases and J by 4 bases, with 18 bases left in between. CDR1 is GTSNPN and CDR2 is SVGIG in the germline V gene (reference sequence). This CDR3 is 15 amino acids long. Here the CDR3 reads CAWSSGGPGGTEAFF. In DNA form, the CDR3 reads TGTGCCTGGAGCTCAGGCGGCCCTGGGGGCACTGAAGCTTTCTTT.

DNA of the CDR3: TGTGCCTGGAGTGGGACAGGAAGTGTGGGAGGCTACACCTTC. Its protein is CAWSGTGSVGGYTF. The chain couples TRBV30 to TRBJ1-2; 7 bases match TRBD1. Germline V gene data show CDR1 as GTSNPN and CDR2 as SVGIG (reference sequence). With V trimmed by 1 base and J by 8 bases, 10 bases remained unmatched. This CDR3 has 14 amino acids.